Shown below are 6 T cell receptor beta chains from a single sample sequenced in a study of blood T cell repertoires in COVID-19. TCRdb's table, derived via immunoSEQ multiplex PCR, lists solely in-frame clones and lacks some. The data hold hundreds of thousands of clones, with roughly 85% observed a single time. Sequenced material: peripheral blood. The receptor source for this set is a woman aged 18-29 years with acute or convalescent COVID-19.

The chain links TRBV5-6 to TRBJ2-7; 11 nucleotides align to TRBD1. This CDR3 spans 15 amino acids. Germline V gene data show CDR1 as SGHDT and CDR2 as YYEEEE. The V and J ends lost 7 bases and 0 bases, in that order; junction bases with no gene match: 6. The CDR3 loop is CASPGGQGVSYEQYF. As DNA, the CDR3 is TGTGCCAGCCCCGGGGGACAGGGGGTCTCCTACGAGCAGTACTTC.

The rearrangement links TRBV19 to TRBJ2-5; 12 nucleotides align to TRBD2. The CDR3 sequence is 22 residues long. V lost 6 bases, J lost 3 bases, and 26 bases stayed unmatched. Germline CDR1 LNHDA, CDR2 SQIVND (reference sequence). CDR3 amino acids: CASSRRLAGGMIGLSAKETQYF. The CDR3 nucleotides are TGTGCCAGTAGCCGGCGGCTAGCGGGGGGGATGATAGGACTGTCGGCTAAAGAGACCCAGTACTTC.

J is TRBJ2-4 and V is TRBV5-6; D ambiguous. Trimming pared 6 bases from V and 0 bases from J, leaving 10 bases between. The CDR3 loop spans 14 amino acids. The germline V gene encodes CDR1 SGHDT and CDR2 YYEEEE. The CDR3 sequence: CASISSLAKNIQYF. Here the CDR3 DNA reads TGTGCCAGCATTAGCAGTTTAGCCAAAAACATTCAGTACTTC.

The chain is built from TRBV7-3 and TRBJ2-1; no firm D call. The CDR3 is 14 amino acids. Germline V CDR1 and CDR2: SGHTA, FQGTGA. V was trimmed by 0 bases and J by 6 bases, leaving 9 bases between them. This chain's CDR3 is CASSLTMAGNEQFF. DNA for the CDR3: TGTGCCAGCAGCTTAACTATGGCAGGCAATGAGCAGTTCTTC.

This clone was seen once. V usage is TRBV24-1 and J usage is TRBJ1-2; D gene uncertain. The CDR3 length is 13 residues. Per the germline V gene, CDR1 is KGHDR and CDR2 is SFDVKD. V was pared by 3 bases and J by 4 bases, with 8 bases between. CDR3 in amino acids: CATSDPSGYGYTF. CDR3 bases: TGTGCCACCAGTGATCCCTCGGGCTATGGCTACACCTTC.

V usage is TRBV24-1 and J usage is TRBJ2-2; a weak D match, TRBD2 (6 bases). V lost 3 bases, J lost 1 base, and 11 bases lay in between. Germline V gene lookup returns CDR1 KGHDR and CDR2 SFDVKD. The CDR3 is made up of 16 amino acids. The CDR3: CATSDGGRLNTGELFF. DNA for the CDR3: TGTGCCACCAGTGATGGAGGGAGGCTGAACACCGGGGAGCTGTTTTTT.